A selection of T cell receptor beta chains follows, all from one sample in a study of T cells after yellow fever vaccination. TCRdb passed the 5' RACE reads through MiXCR, listing each CDR3 protein once. Found here are nearly 550,000 distinct CDR3 sequences, roughly 19% of them singletons; the top ten hold around 15%. The starting material was PBMCs, obtained 15 days after the yellow fever booster vaccination. These receptors were taken from a man aged 30 to 39 who received the YFV17D yellow fever vaccine. Each CDR3 is given with its conserved first and last residue. D genes are given only for firm matches. Clone size, where shown, is once, few, many, or a class for clones that have expanded.

clone size,J gene,D gene,V gene,CDR3 protein,CDR3 DNA
few,TRBJ1-2,NA,TRBV4-3,CASSQDAGGYGYTF,TGCGCCAGCAGCCAAGACGCGGGGGGCTATGGCTACACCTTC
once,TRBJ2-1,TRBD2,TRBV10-3,CAISESGTSAKSYNEQFF,TGTGCCATCAGTGAGTCTGGGACTAGCGCGAAGTCCTACAATGAGCAGTTCTTC
few,TRBJ2-1,TRBD2,TRBV4-2,CASSQDWRGNNEQFF,TGTGCCAGCAGCCAAGATTGGCGGGGGAACAATGAGCAGTTCTTC
few,TRBJ2-1,TRBD2,TRBV5-1,CASSPLAGPGDEQFF,TGCGCCAGCAGTCCACTAGCGGGCCCCGGGGATGAGCAGTTCTTC
few,TRBJ2-7,NA,TRBV4-1,CASSQESQTIYEQYF,TGCGCCAGCAGCCAAGAGTCACAGACTATTTACGAGCAGTACTTC
few,TRBJ2-1,TRBD2,TRBV7-9,CASSSMGRVTSVDEQFF,TGTGCCAGCAGCTCGATGGGGAGGGTGACTAGCGTCGATGAGCAGTTCTTC
few,TRBJ1-4,NA,TRBV20-1,CSARASPADTGKLFF,TGCAGTGCTCGCGCATCCCCAGCAGACACTGGAAAACTGTTTTTT
NA,TRBJ2-7,TRBD2,TRBV7-2,CASSRTSGLYEQYF,TGTGCCAGCAGCCGGACTAGCGGACTTTACGAGCAGTACTTC
few,TRBJ2-1,TRBD1,TRBV15,CATSRVRGGHNEQFF,TGTGCCACCAGCAGAGTTAGAGGGGGCCACAATGAGCAGTTCTTC
few,TRBJ2-3,TRBD1,TRBV3-1,CASSQATGDGTDTQYF,TGTGCCAGCAGCCAAGCAACAGGGGATGGCACAGATACGCAGTATTTT
NA,TRBJ2-7,NA,TRBV3-1,CASSHLGDEQYF,TGTGCCAGCAGCCATCTTGGGGACGAGCAGTACTTC
few,TRBJ2-1,TRBD2,TRBV4-2,CASSLWTSGSDEQFF,TGTGCCAGCAGCCTATGGACTAGCGGGAGCGATGAGCAGTTCTTC
NA,TRBJ2-7,NA,TRBV7-2,CASSLEVSGNSYEQYF,TGTGCCAGCAGCTTAGAGGTTAGCGGAAACTCCTACGAGCAGTACTTC
NA,TRBJ2-5,NA,TRBV5-1,CASSLALGGTETQYF,TGCGCCAGCAGCTTGGCTCTCGGGGGAACAGAGACCCAGTACTTC
NA,TRBJ2-7,NA,TRBV2,CASSSGVPREQYF,TGTGCCAGCAGTTCAGGGGTTCCTCGGGAGCAGTACTTC
few,TRBJ2-7,NA,TRBV20-1,CSARRSGLLLEQYF,TGCAGTGCTAGGCGTAGCGGACTCCTTCTCGAGCAGTACTTC
many,TRBJ1-5,NA,TRBV29-1,CSVGGGNQPQHF,TGCAGCGTTGGGGGCGGCAATCAGCCCCAGCATTTT
few,TRBJ2-6,NA,TRBV4-3,CASAPTGANVLTF,TGCGCCAGCGCGCCAACTGGGGCCAACGTCCTGACTTTC
NA,TRBJ2-1,TRBD2,TRBV24-1,CATSDSSGRARYNEQFF,TGTGCCACCAGTGACTCTAGCGGGAGGGCCCGATACAATGAGCAGTTCTTC
NA,TRBJ2-5,NA,TRBV4-2,CASSRTSVGRLSQYF,TGTGCCAGCAGCCGCACCTCGGTAGGGAGACTTTCCCAGTACTTC
few,TRBJ2-5,NA,TRBV5-1,CASSFTDRAQETQYF,TGCGCCAGCAGTTTTACTGACCGCGCACAAGAGACCCAGTACTTC
NA,TRBJ2-5,TRBD1,TRBV19,CASSGTGGRPVTQYF,TGTGCCAGTAGCGGGACAGGGGGCCGTCCAGTGACCCAGTACTTC
NA,TRBJ2-3,NA,TRBV18,CASSQGTPEDTQYF,TGTGCCAGCTCACAGGGCACGCCGGAGGATACGCAGTATTTT
NA,TRBJ2-1,TRBD2,TRBV20-1,CSALAGGIEQFF,TGCAGTGCTCTAGCGGGAGGTATAGAGCAGTTCTTC
few,TRBJ1-1,NA,TRBV5-1,CASHKDGNTEAFF,TGCGCCAGCCATAAGGACGGGAACACTGAAGCTTTCTTT
few,TRBJ1-2,NA,TRBV20-1,CSARDRVLLGYTF,TGCAGTGCTAGAGATCGGGTCTTGCTGGGCTACACCTTC
few,TRBJ2-7,NA,TRBV2,CASNQTPHSWDEQYF,TGTGCCAGCAACCAGACGCCCCACTCTTGGGACGAGCAGTACTTC
NA,TRBJ2-2,NA,TRBV30,CARGPGELFF,TGTGCCCGCGGCCCCGGGGAGCTGTTTTTT
NA,TRBJ2-3,NA,TRBV18,CASSPPVLTVQYF,TGTGCCAGCTCACCACCGGTCCTAACAGTACAGTATTTT
few,TRBJ2-7,NA,TRBV10-3,CAISESTSSRQYF,TGTGCCATCAGTGAGTCTACGAGCAGCCGGCAGTACTTC